The 18 T cell receptor beta chains below all came from one sample that was sequenced in a study of cytomegalovirus exposure and HLA in healthy donors. Both 60 Vbeta primers and 13 Jbeta primers went into the PCR. Generated by immunoSEQ multiplex PCR, the TCRdb table keeps only in-frame clones and is missing some. The sample carries about 150,000 clones, around 84% recorded once. Material: PBMCs. Source of these receptors: a man between 35 and 55 years old in good health and CMV-seropositive.

The chain recombines TRBV7-2 with TRBJ1-6; 8 positions agree with TRBD1. This CDR3 region has 17 residues. The germline V gene encodes CDR1 SGHTA and CDR2 FQGNSA. Losses at the gene ends were 5 bases for V and 5 bases for J; bases not matched to a gene: 11. CDR3 loop: CASSPQTGVLNNSPLHF. DNA for the CDR3: TGTGCCAGCAGCCCCCAGACAGGGGTTCTTAATAATTCACCCCTCCACTTT.

The chain combines TRBV28 with TRBJ2-2; D unclear. The V and J ends lost 2 bases and 6 bases respectively, with 13 bases between them. The CDR3 has 15 residues. The germline gives CDR1 MDHEN, CDR2 SYDVKM. CDR3 DNA: TGTGCCAGCAGTTTACGAACAGTCCTCGCCGGGGAGCTGTTTTTT. Amino acid sequence: CASSLRTVLAGELFF.

The rearrangement uses TRBV5-1 and TRBJ2-5, with D unresolved. The V and J ends lost 0 bases and 7 bases respectively, with 16 bases between them. Looked up from germline, CDR1 is SGHRS and CDR2 is YFSETQ. This CDR3 has 15 amino acids. The CDR3 bases are TGCGCCAGCAGCTTGGCCCGGGTTCCTACGCTGACCCAGTACTTC. Its protein product is CASSLARVPTLTQYF.

This clone was seen a few times. The chain links TRBV18 to TRBJ2-7; the D is unclear. CDR3 size: 12 residues. From germline, CDR1 is KGHSH and CDR2 LQKENI. Trimming pared 3 bases from V and 4 bases from J, leaving 7 bases between. CDR3 in amino acids: CASSPAGYEQYF. The CDR3 DNA sequence: TGTGCCAGCTCACCGGCAGGTTACGAGCAGTACTTC.

The chain employs TRBV18 and TRBJ2-5; maybe TRBD1 (5 bases). Trimming shortened V by 6 bases and J by 4 bases, and 9 bases separated the two germline ends. Looked up from germline, CDR1 is KGHSH and CDR2 is LQKENI. This CDR3 has 12 residues. The CDR3 loop reads CASSLRGETQYF. The CDR3 bases are TGTGCCAGCTCCTTAAGGGGAGAGACCCAGTACTTC.

The chain is built from TRBV4-1 and TRBJ2-5, with 7 bases that match TRBD2. Matching the DNA end better, TRBJ2-7 makes the J call doubtful. CDR3 length: 16 residues. Germline V CDR1 and CDR2: MGHRA, YSYEKL. The CDR3, as DNA: TGCGCCAGCAGCCAAGATGATGGGGGAGGGTCCTACGAGCAGTACTTC. Its protein is CASSQDDGGGSYEQYF.

This chain uses TRBV28 with TRBJ1-2; the match to TRBD1 covers 8 bases. The CDR3 covers 13 residues. The V gene's germline CDR1 is MDHEN and CDR2 SYDVKM. V gave up 5 bases and J gave up 4 bases; unmatched junction bases: 3. In DNA, the CDR3 is TGTGCCAGCAGTGAAGGACAGGGCTATGGCTACACCTTC. Its translation is CASSEGQGYGYTF.

The chain has TRBV15 and TRBJ2-2, with TRBD2 identical over 7 bases. The V gene end was trimmed by 2 bases and the J gene end by 5 bases; junction bases not matched to a gene: 8. There are 16 residues in the CDR3. Germline V gene lookup returns CDR1 LNHNV and CDR2 YYDKDF (reference sequence). The CDR3 DNA sequence: TGTGCCACCAGCAGAAATTGGGGGACTAAAACCGGGGAGCTGTTTTTT. Protein product: CATSRNWGTKTGELFF.

The chain couples TRBV11-1 to TRBJ1-1, with D possibly being TRBD1 (6 bases). Germline CDR1 is SGHAT and CDR2 is FQDESV (reference sequence). This CDR3 has 12 amino acids. V was pared by 5 bases and J by 6 bases, with 10 bases between. For the CDR3, the DNA is TGTGCCAGCAGCGTAGACAGGTCTGAAGCTTTCTTT. It codes for CASSVDRSEAFF.

The chain recombines TRBV19 with TRBJ2-2; 12 bases align to TRBD2. The CDR3 consists of 16 residues. Trimming at V came to 3 bases and at J to 7 bases, leaving 6 bases not matched to a gene. In germline, CDR1 is LNHDA, CDR2 SQIVND (reference sequence). In DNA, the CDR3 is TGTGCCAGTAGTATGATCGTGACTAGCGGGAGCGGGGAGCTGTTTTTT. Amino acid sequence: CASSMIVTSGSGELFF.

The chain uses TRBV29-1 and TRBJ1-4; D is unresolved. Germline lookup yields CDR1 SQVTM and CDR2 ANQGSEA. This CDR3 is built from 12 residues. Between the trimmed V and J ends, which lost 3 bases and 6 bases, there was a span of 8 bases. The CDR3 protein is CSVESGDEKLFF. The CDR3 nucleotides read TGCAGCGTTGAGTCCGGTGATGAAAAACTGTTTTTT.

The V and J genes are TRBV7-3 and TRBJ2-1; D is uncertain. V was trimmed by 3 bases and J by 4 bases, leaving 10 bases between them. Looked up from germline, CDR1 is SGHTA and CDR2 is FQGTGA. This CDR3 comprises 14 residues. The CDR3 region has the DNA TGTGCCAGCAGCTTCGATGACTCGTACAATGAGCAGTTCTTC. This sequence encodes CASSFDDSYNEQFF.

This chain connects TRBV2 to TRBJ2-1; tentatively, D is TRBD2 (6 bases). Deletions cut 5 bases from V and 10 bases from J, with 15 bases between. This CDR3 is built from 13 residues. Germline lookup yields CDR1 SNHLY and CDR2 FYNNEI. In DNA, the CDR3 is TGTGCCAGCAGTACGCGGACCGGGGGAGAGCAGTTCTTC. This encodes CASSTRTGGEQFF.

This chain joins TRBV7-2 and TRBJ1-4, with 7 bases aligning to TRBD1. CDR1 is SGHTA, CDR2 FQGNSA, per germline. CDR3 length: 16 residues. The J segment lost 4 bases and the V segment lost 7 bases, leaving 12 bases of the junction unmatched. The CDR3, as DNA: TGTGCCAGCAACGAACTGACAGGGCTTAATAATGAAAAACTGTTTTTT. Encoded protein: CASNELTGLNNEKLFF.

V gene TRBV5-5 combines with J gene TRBJ1-2; 8 bases align to TRBD1. The CDR3 is made up of 15 amino acids. V shed 4 bases, J shed 3 bases, and the junction held 8 bases outside the gene matches. From germline, CDR1 is SGHKS and CDR2 YYEKEE (reference sequence). This CDR3 is CASSLQGAVYYGYTF. CDR3 nucleotide sequence: TGTGCCAGCAGCCTTCAGGGGGCCGTATACTATGGCTACACCTTC.

The chain combines TRBV18 with TRBJ2-1; D perhaps matches TRBD2 (6 bases). The length of the CDR3 is 15 residues. Germline V gene data show CDR1 as KGHSH and CDR2 as LQKENI. V was shortened by 2 bases and J by 7 bases, with 15 bases between the two germline ends. CDR3 DNA sequence: TGTGCCAGCTCACCAATCGGGGGAGTCGGTAATGAGCAGTTCTTC. Amino acids: CASSPIGGVGNEQFF.

The V call is TRBV2, the J call TRBJ2-7; the match to TRBD1 covers 9 bases. CDR1 is SNHLY, CDR2 FYNNEI, per germline. Germline trimming cut 3 bases from V and 3 bases from J; bases unmatched to any gene: 3. The CDR3 spans 14 residues. Here the CDR3 DNA reads TGTGCCAGCAGTGAGGGACAGGGAGTCTACGAGCAGTACTTC. Protein product: CASSEGQGVYEQYF.

The J gene is TRBJ1-2, the V gene TRBV28; D is unclear. Trimming took off 2 bases at V and 2 bases at J, with 6 bases between the two ends. Germline V gives CDR1 MDHEN, CDR2 SYDVKM. The CDR3 length is 13 residues. This CDR3 reads CASSLGQNYGYTF. DNA for the CDR3: TGTGCCAGCAGTTTAGGGCAGAACTATGGCTACACCTTC.